The rows below give T cell receptor beta chains drawn from one sample of a study of blood T cells in healthy people across ages. TCRdb processed the 5' RACE reads anew with MiXCR; each CDR3 protein has one entry. The sample holds about a million distinct CDR3 sequences; 48% are singletons and the top ten take 10% to 15%. The material sequenced was blood. Every receptor here comes from a man aged 30 to 39 in good health. Both conserved end residues are part of each CDR3. The order of the fields is V gene, J gene, clone size, CDR3 length, D gene, CDR3 DNA, CDR3 protein. A D gene is named only where the DNA matches it firmly. The size entry is marked missing in some rows and otherwise reads once, few, many or a size class.

V gene: TRBV5-8
J gene: TRBJ2-1
clone size: NA
CDR3 length: 15
D gene: TRBD1
CDR3 DNA: TGTGCCAGCAGCTTGAGGGACAGATCTTACAATGAGCAGTTCTTC
CDR3 protein: CASSLRDRSYNEQFF

V gene: TRBV2
J gene: TRBJ2-3
clone size: NA
CDR3 length: 16
D gene: TRBD1
CDR3 DNA: TGTGCCAGCAGTCCACAGGGGCCATCCCCCACAGATACGCAGTATTTT
CDR3 protein: CASSPQGPSPTDTQYF

V gene: TRBV5-1
J gene: TRBJ2-7
clone size: few
CDR3 length: 14
D gene: TRBD2
CDR3 DNA: TGCGCCAGCAGCGAAACTAGCGGGGGGGATACCCAGTACTTC
CDR3 protein: CASSETSGGDTQYF

V gene: TRBV25-1
J gene: TRBJ2-3
clone size: NA
CDR3 length: 16
D gene: NA
CDR3 DNA: TGTGCCAGCAGTGCCGGACCAGGGGATTGGACAGATACGCAGTATTTT
CDR3 protein: CASSAGPGDWTDTQYF

V gene: TRBV2
J gene: TRBJ1-4
clone size: NA
CDR3 length: 13
D gene: NA
CDR3 DNA: TGTGCCAGCAGTGAGGGCCCCAAGGAAAAACTGTTTTTT
CDR3 protein: CASSEGPKEKLFF

V gene: TRBV10-3
J gene: TRBJ2-7
clone size: NA
CDR3 length: 14
D gene: NA
CDR3 DNA: TGTGCCACCTCTTCCGGGACGTTTGCCTGCGAGCAGTACTTC
CDR3 protein: CATSSGTFACEQYF

V gene: TRBV7-2
J gene: TRBJ2-3
clone size: NA
CDR3 length: 12
D gene: NA
CDR3 DNA: TGTGCCAGCAGCTCCCTTATCGATACGCAGTATTTT
CDR3 protein: CASSSLIDTQYF

V gene: TRBV11-3
J gene: TRBJ2-1
clone size: NA
CDR3 length: 15
D gene: NA
CDR3 DNA: TGTGCCAGCAGCTTAGAGGGGGGGCCTTTTAATGAGCAGTTCTTC
CDR3 protein: CASSLEGGPFNEQFF

V gene: TRBV7-2
J gene: TRBJ2-7
clone size: few
CDR3 length: 16
D gene: TRBD1
CDR3 DNA: TGTGCCAGCAGCTCCACTACGGGACAGGTACCCTACGAGCAGTACTTC
CDR3 protein: CASSSTTGQVPYEQYF

V gene: TRBV7-2
J gene: TRBJ2-3
clone size: many
CDR3 length: 15
D gene: NA
CDR3 DNA: TGTGCCAGCAGCTTACAGGGCTTTTCCACAGATACGCAGTATTTT
CDR3 protein: CASSLQGFSTDTQYF

V gene: TRBV14
J gene: TRBJ2-1
clone size: few
CDR3 length: 13
D gene: NA
CDR3 DNA: TGTGCCAGCAGCCAATGGCTTGGGGGAGGGCAGTTCTTC
CDR3 protein: CASSQWLGGGQFF

V gene: TRBV6-4
J gene: TRBJ2-1
clone size: NA
CDR3 length: 15
D gene: NA
CDR3 DNA: TGTGCCAGCAGTGATGACAAAAACTCCTACAATGAGCAGTTCTTC
CDR3 protein: CASSDDKNSYNEQFF

V gene: TRBV20-1
J gene: TRBJ2-1
clone size: NA
CDR3 length: 20
D gene: NA
CDR3 DNA: TGCAGTGCTAGAGATGAGGACCTCGGAGTGGGAAGAGCCATATACAATGAGCAGTTCTTC
CDR3 protein: CSARDEDLGVGRAIYNEQFF

V gene: TRBV20-1
J gene: TRBJ2-7
clone size: NA
CDR3 length: 15
D gene: TRBD2
CDR3 DNA: TGCAGTGCTAGAGATGCTGGTGGGACTAGCAACGAGCAGTACTTC
CDR3 protein: CSARDAGGTSNEQYF

V gene: TRBV12-3/TRBV12-4
J gene: TRBJ2-3
clone size: NA
CDR3 length: 16
D gene: NA
CDR3 DNA: TGTGCCAGCAGTCGGGGAGGCAGAGCGAGCACAGATACGCAGTATTTT
CDR3 protein: CASSRGGRASTDTQYF

V gene: TRBV3-1
J gene: TRBJ2-1
clone size: NA
CDR3 length: 16
D gene: TRBD2
CDR3 DNA: TGTGCCAGCAGCCAAGAGGGTTTAGCGGGAGACAATGAGCAGTTCTTC
CDR3 protein: CASSQEGLAGDNEQFF

V gene: TRBV2
J gene: TRBJ1-2
clone size: many
CDR3 length: 14
D gene: TRBD1
CDR3 DNA: TGTGCCAGCAGACCTGGACAGGGATATTATGGCTACACCTTC
CDR3 protein: CASRPGQGYYGYTF

V gene: TRBV18
J gene: TRBJ2-7
clone size: few
CDR3 length: 15
D gene: NA
CDR3 DNA: TGTGCCAGCTCCCCACCCGGGGGTATCTCCTACGAGCAGTACTTC
CDR3 protein: CASSPPGGISYEQYF

V gene: TRBV29-1
J gene: TRBJ2-7
clone size: few
CDR3 length: 12
D gene: NA
CDR3 DNA: TGCAGCGTTGGGACCGTGAACTACGAGCAGTACTTC
CDR3 protein: CSVGTVNYEQYF

V gene: TRBV6-5
J gene: TRBJ2-4
clone size: few
CDR3 length: 14
D gene: TRBD2
CDR3 DNA: TGTGCCAGCAGTTTAACTAGCGGAGACAATGAGCAGTACTTC
CDR3 protein: CASSLTSGDNEQYF

V gene: TRBV4-1
J gene: TRBJ2-1
clone size: NA
CDR3 length: 15
D gene: NA
CDR3 DNA: TGCGCCAGCAGCCTCGGGGCCAGATCGAGCAATGAGCAGTTCTTC
CDR3 protein: CASSLGARSSNEQFF

V gene: TRBV20-1
J gene: TRBJ2-1
clone size: NA
CDR3 length: 14
D gene: NA
CDR3 DNA: TGCAGTGCCGACAGTCATAACGGCTACAATGAGCAGTTCTTC
CDR3 protein: CSADSHNGYNEQFF

V gene: TRBV5-6
J gene: TRBJ1-2
clone size: NA
CDR3 length: 12
D gene: NA
CDR3 DNA: TGTGCCAGCAGCTTCGCGGCGGATGGCTACACCTTC
CDR3 protein: CASSFAADGYTF

V gene: TRBV12-3/TRBV12-4
J gene: TRBJ1-4
clone size: NA
CDR3 length: 16
D gene: NA
CDR3 DNA: TGTGCCAGCAGTTTTTCCGATCCAGCAACTAATGAAAAACTGTTTTTT
CDR3 protein: CASSFSDPATNEKLFF

V gene: TRBV21-1
J gene: TRBJ2-3
clone size: NA
CDR3 length: 15
D gene: NA
CDR3 DNA: TGTGCCAGCACCCAAAAGCGCAGGGAAGAAGATACGCAGTATTTT
CDR3 protein: CASTQKRREEDTQYF

V gene: TRBV12-3/TRBV12-4
J gene: TRBJ2-7
clone size: few
CDR3 length: 13
D gene: NA
CDR3 DNA: TGTGCCAGCAGTTTGGTACAGGGCTACGAGCAGTACTTC
CDR3 protein: CASSLVQGYEQYF

V gene: TRBV20-1
J gene: TRBJ2-7
clone size: NA
CDR3 length: 14
D gene: TRBD2
CDR3 DNA: TGCAGTGCCCAGAGTAGCGGGACCTACAATGAGCAGTACTTC
CDR3 protein: CSAQSSGTYNEQYF

V gene: TRBV5-1
J gene: TRBJ2-3
clone size: NA
CDR3 length: 16
D gene: TRBD2
CDR3 DNA: TGCGCCAGCAGCTTGGGGGCTAGCGGGAACACAGATACGCAGTATTTT
CDR3 protein: CASSLGASGNTDTQYF

V gene: TRBV19
J gene: TRBJ1-5
clone size: NA
CDR3 length: 18
D gene: TRBD1
CDR3 DNA: TGTGCCAGTAGTAAGGGACAGGGAGCTGTTATGAGCAATCAGCCCCAGCATTTT
CDR3 protein: CASSKGQGAVMSNQPQHF

V gene: TRBV12-3/TRBV12-4
J gene: TRBJ2-3
clone size: NA
CDR3 length: 14
D gene: TRBD1
CDR3 DNA: TGTGCCAGCAGTACGGGACAGAGCACAGATACGCGGTATTTT
CDR3 protein: CASSTGQSTDTRYF